The rows below give T cell receptor beta chains drawn from one sample of a study of T cell changes during pregnancy in multiple sclerosis. Method: immunoSEQ multiplex PCR; TCRdb's copy keeps in-frame clones and lacks some. Counted here are approximately 70,000 clones, around 90% occurring once; the ten biggest clones make up approximately 1.6%. The sample consisted of peripheral blood, taken in the first trimester of pregnancy. All receptors derive from a female donor in good health, enrolled as a control in a pregnancy study. Each CDR3 is given without its conserved first and last residue. Size is stated for part of the rows, as once, few or many counts, or as a class when the clone is expanded.

CDR3aa	j_gene	len	v_gene	abundance
ASSGLRDEQY	TRBJ2-7	10	TRBV2	-
AILQGAGTEAF	TRBJ1-1	11	TRBV10-3	-
ASTEGGRETQY	TRBJ2-5	11	TRBV6-6	-
ASSQAGVGQGGYT	TRBJ1-2	13	TRBV4-1	-
ASTLEGERQAGELF	TRBJ2-2	14	TRBV27	-
ASSSGTSGRETQY	TRBJ2-5	13	TRBV2	-
ASSVGRALHEQY	TRBJ2-7	12	TRBV11-2	-
ASSLAYGREEETQY	TRBJ2-5	14	TRBV7-6	-
ASIGSVAPQRQH	TRBJ1-5	12	TRBV19	-
ASSLGRIGYT	TRBJ1-2	10	TRBV7-2	-
ASSLTVNTEAF	TRBJ1-1	11	TRBV5-1	-
ASSESWTGANQPQH	TRBJ1-5	14	TRBV10-2	few
ASSLGPPRDTQY	TRBJ2-3	12	TRBV5-1	few
ASSAPGYEQY	TRBJ2-7	10	TRBV5-1	-
ASSYIPGHSEAF	TRBJ1-1	12	TRBV6-5	-
ASSFQGARSTEAF	TRBJ1-1	13	TRBV5-1	-
ASSLRDRVTSETQY	TRBJ2-5	14	TRBV5-4	-
ASSYTTGNEQF	TRBJ2-1	11	TRBV6-5	-
ATSRVQDSYNEQF	TRBJ2-1	13	TRBV15	few
AWSLPAADTQY	TRBJ2-3	11	TRBV30	-
ASSQADRDEEKLF	TRBJ1-4	13	TRBV4-1	-
ASSYLDRNYGYT	TRBJ1-2	12	TRBV6-5	-
ASSVEQGANEKLF	TRBJ1-4	13	TRBV5-4	-
ASSQAGTDEKLF	TRBJ1-4	12	TRBV4-1	-
ASRGTGARYGYT	TRBJ1-2	12	TRBV2	-
ASSYTSGSSYEQY	TRBJ2-7	13	TRBV7-2	-
ASTREQGNEKLF	TRBJ1-4	12	TRBV2	-
ASSLLGQPSGANVLT	TRBJ2-6	15	TRBV5-1	-
ASGAVPGQGLRETQY	TRBJ2-5	15	TRBV9	-
ASRDYLSSYNEQF	TRBJ2-1	13	TRBV27	once
ASMVGSGSVFSYNEQF	TRBJ2-1	16	TRBV2	-
ASRQGPYEQY	TRBJ2-7	10	TRBV28	-